This T cell receptor (beta chain) is from a study of Ad26.COV2.S vaccination and SARS-CoV-2 variants. In the study overall: A COV1001 Ad26.COV2.S trial-arm participant provided the sample. Dosing was one shot or two shots 56 days apart. Study conclusions and caveats: Recipients of either vaccine or placebo displayed similar breadth of non-spike TCRs.

Treatment described: approximately 18 received Ad26.COV2.S at low or high dose, single or two shots; roughly five received placebo; per-sample allocation not given. Sampling happened 63 days after the first vaccine or placebo injection. It was an adult aged 18-55 years in Boston who was the donor. A remark on this clone: Its antigen is undetermined.

Germline CDR1 and CDR2: SGHTA and FQGNSA. V lost 1 base to trimming and J lost 4 bases, with 7 bases between them. CDR3 length: 13 amino acids. Sequenced by immunoSEQ multiplex PCR; TCRdb stores in-frame clones only, minus some. The sample includes roughly 300,000 clones, around 88% of them seen just once. The chain combines TRBV7-2 with TRBJ1-2; D is uncertain. The sequences come from peripheral blood, collected in a trial of Ad26.COV2.S vaccine versus placebo. This receptor was identified in a person between 18 and 65 years old who received the Ad26.COV2.S COVID-19 vaccine or a placebo. The CDR3 is CASSLDGIYGYTF. The CDR3 region has the DNA TGTGCCAGCAGCTTAGATGGAATCTATGGCTACACCTTC.